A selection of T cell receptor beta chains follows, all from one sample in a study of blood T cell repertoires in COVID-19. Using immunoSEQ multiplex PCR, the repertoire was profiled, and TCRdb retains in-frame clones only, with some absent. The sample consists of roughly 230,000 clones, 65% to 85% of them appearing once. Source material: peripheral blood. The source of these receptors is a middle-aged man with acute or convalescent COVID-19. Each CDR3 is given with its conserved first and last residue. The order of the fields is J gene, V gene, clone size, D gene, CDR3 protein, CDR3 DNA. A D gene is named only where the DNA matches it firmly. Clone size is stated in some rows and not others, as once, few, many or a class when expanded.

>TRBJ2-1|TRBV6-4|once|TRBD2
CASSVGASGTYEQFF
TGTGCCAGCAGTGTTGGGGCTAGCGGGACCTATGAGCAGTTCTTC
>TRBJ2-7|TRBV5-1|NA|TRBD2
CASSFASGGSYEQYF
TGCGCCAGCAGCTTTGCTAGCGGGGGATCCTACGAGCAGTACTTC
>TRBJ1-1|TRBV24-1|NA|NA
CDHQLFNRNTEAFF
TGTGACCACCAGTTGTTTAACAGAAACACTGAAGCTTTCTTT
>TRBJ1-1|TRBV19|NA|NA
CASRSSGENAEAFF
TGTGCCAGTAGATCTTCGGGGGAGAACGCTGAAGCTTTCTTT
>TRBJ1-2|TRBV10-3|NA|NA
CAISESTGDRHGYTF
TGTGCCATCAGTGAGTCAACGGGCGACAGACATGGCTACACCTTC
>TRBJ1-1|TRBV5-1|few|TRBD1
CASSLDRGQGEAFF
TGCGCCAGCAGCTTAGACAGGGGGCAGGGTGAAGCTTTCTTT
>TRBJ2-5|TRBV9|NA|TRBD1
CASSVTGGAETQYF
TGTGCCAGCAGCGTAACAGGGGGCGCTGAGACCCAGTACTTC
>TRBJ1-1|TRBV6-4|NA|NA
CASSPSPGNTEAFF
TGTGCCAGCAGTCCATCCCCCGGGAACACTGAAGCTTTCTTT
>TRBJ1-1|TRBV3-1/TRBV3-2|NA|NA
CASSQDLEEGTEAFF
TGTGCCAGCAGCCAAGATCTGGAGGAGGGCACTGAAGCTTTCTTT
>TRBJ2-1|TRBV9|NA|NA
CASSPRGGEQFF
TGTGCCAGCAGCCCCAGGGGAGGGGAGCAGTTCTTC
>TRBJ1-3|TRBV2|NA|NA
CASSVQGPGNTIYF
TGTGCCAGCAGTGTTCAGGGGCCGGGAAACACCATATATTTT
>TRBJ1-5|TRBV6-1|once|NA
CASSEGGRQPQHF
TGTGCCAGCAGTGAAGGAGGGAGGCAGCCCCAGCATTTT
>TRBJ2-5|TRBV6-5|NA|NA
CASTLGASEETQYF
TGTGCCAGCACCCTAGGGGCTAGTGAAGAGACCCAGTACTTC
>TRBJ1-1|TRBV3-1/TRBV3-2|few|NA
CASSPQGYTEAFF
TGTGCCAGCAGCCCACAGGGATACACTGAAGCTTTCTTT
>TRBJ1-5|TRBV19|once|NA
CASRKTGDSNQPQHF
TGTGCCAGTAGAAAGACAGGCGATAGCAATCAGCCCCAGCATTTT
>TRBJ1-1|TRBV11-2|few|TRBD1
CASSATGTGDTEAFF
TGTGCCAGCAGCGCAACCGGGACAGGGGACACTGAAGCTTTCTTT
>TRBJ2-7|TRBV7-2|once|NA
CASSLGSQRLNYEQYF
TGTGCCAGCAGCTTAGGTAGCCAGCGCCTGAACTACGAGCAGTACTTC
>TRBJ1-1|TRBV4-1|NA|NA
CASSPDGAPEAFF
TGCGCCAGCAGCCCGGATGGAGCTCCTGAAGCTTTCTTT
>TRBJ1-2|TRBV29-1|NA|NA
CSVALQSYGYTF
TGCAGCGTTGCTTTACAGTCGTATGGCTACACCTTC
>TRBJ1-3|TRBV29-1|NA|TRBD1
CSVEQGQGSGNTIYF
TGCAGCGTTGAACAGGGACAGGGCTCTGGAAACACCATATATTTT
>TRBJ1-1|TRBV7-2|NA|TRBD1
CASSPTGETEAFF
TGTGCCAGCAGTCCCACAGGGGAGACTGAAGCTTTCTTT
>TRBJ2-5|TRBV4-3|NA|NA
CASSQDSHSKETQYF
TGCGCCAGCAGCCAAGATTCGCATTCTAAAGAGACCCAGTACTTC
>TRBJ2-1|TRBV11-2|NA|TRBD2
CASSLEGSGRTYNEQFF
TGTGCCAGCAGCTTAGAAGGTAGCGGGAGGACCTACAATGAGCAGTTCTTC
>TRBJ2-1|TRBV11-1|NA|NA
CASSLVNSIYNEQFF
TGTGCCAGCAGCTTAGTAAACTCGATCTACAATGAGCAGTTCTTC
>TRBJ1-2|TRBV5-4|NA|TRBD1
CASSLGTGGYYGYTF
TGTGCCAGCAGCTTAGGGACAGGGGGGTACTATGGCTACACCTTC
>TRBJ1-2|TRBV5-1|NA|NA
CASSLDSNYGYTF
TGCGCCAGCAGCTTGGACAGCAACTATGGCTACACCTTC
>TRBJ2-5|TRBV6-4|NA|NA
CASSDSTQGKAQYF
TGTGCCAGCAGTGACTCGACTCAGGGTAAGGCCCAGTACTTC
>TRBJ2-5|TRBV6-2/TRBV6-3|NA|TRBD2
CASSYSFGLAGGLRETQYF
TGTGCCAGCAGTTATTCTTTCGGACTAGCGGGAGGATTACGAGAGACCCAGTACTTC
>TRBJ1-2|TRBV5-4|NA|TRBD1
CASSLQGVLGYTF
TGTGCCAGCAGCTTACAGGGGGTTCTTGGCTACACCTTC
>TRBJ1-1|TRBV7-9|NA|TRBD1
CAGSLLSVGTGGPSF
TGTGCCGGCTCTCTACTCTCCGTGGGGACAGGGGGCCCCTCATTT
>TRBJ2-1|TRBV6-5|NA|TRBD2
CASSSWGGYNEQFF
TGTGCCAGCAGTAGCTGGGGAGGGTACAATGAGCAGTTCTTC